This TCR beta chain was obtained from a study of shared clonotypes between healthy human individuals. General observations from the study: Clonotypes that were shared across a handful of donors made up around 5% of naive CD4 clonotypes.

The deep-level immunoSEQ assay was used. Per sorted-subset replicate PCR, input was around 200 ng DNA, representing around 30,000 T cell genomes. Sequenced by immunoSEQ multiplex PCR; TCRdb stores in-frame clones only, minus some. The table lists about 2.3 million clones, 85% to 95% of them singletons, with around 0.4% in the top ten. A CD45RA+ naive subset and a CD45RA-negative memory subset were split from CD4+ cells. The CDR3 length is 15 residues. Trimming removed 2 bases from V and 0 bases from J, with 11 bases in between. Per germline, CDR1 MNHNS and CDR2 SASEGT. With respect to this clone: Its antigen remains unknown.

J is TRBJ2-7 and V is TRBV6-1; D is undetermined. The specimen was naive CD4+ T cells from PBMCs. Subset here: CD45RA+ positively selected. The clonotype was recovered from a man younger than 35 in good health. Some clones in this sample may be carry-over from other donors' samples. CDR3 residues: CASSEQVALSYEQYF. Here the CDR3 DNA reads TGTGCCAGCAGTGAACAGGTAGCCCTCTCCTACGAGCAGTACTTC.